This T cell receptor (beta chain) was profiled in a study of shared clonotypes between healthy human individuals. Study summary: Per donor, three plates held CD4 naive cells, three held CD4 memory, two held CD8 naive and one held CD8 memory.

Concerning this clone: What it binds is unknown.

Trimming removed 3 bases from V and 6 bases from J; junction bases left unmatched: 11. This CDR3 has 16 amino acids. Germline V CDR1 and CDR2: MRHNA, SNTAGT. Study observations and caveats: Memory subsets generally showed smaller estimated richness than naive subsets did. Among a handful of donors, approximately 5.4% of naive CD4 clonotypes were found in common.

Terminally differentiated effector memory CD45RA+ cells were left out of the naive CD8 fraction, which was CD45RO-negative and positively selected for CCR7. Method: immunoSEQ multiplex PCR; TCRdb's copy keeps in-frame clones and lacks some. The repertoire holds hundreds of thousands of clones, just under 97% seen once, with around 0.11% in the top ten. The sequenced sample was naive CD8+ T cells sorted from blood. This sequence was found in a woman under 40 in good health. The V call is TRBV6-4, the J call TRBJ2-1, with 7 positions matching TRBD2. CDR3 amino acids: CASSEFGLAEANEQFF. Written as DNA, the CDR3 is TGTGCCAGCAGTGAATTCGGTCTAGCGGAGGCCAATGAGCAGTTCTTC.